This TCR beta chain came from a study of T cells in Graves' hyperthyroidism and ophthalmopathy. Whole-study results and caveats: Most thyroid clonotypes expanded above 0.001 were also detected in blood.

What was amplified from RNA transcripts were TCR beta CDR3 regions. TCR CDR3 regions were first amplified by RT-PCR with HTBI primers. Via MiXCR, TCRdb re-called the multiplex PCR reads, giving one row per CDR3 protein. The data show under 400,000 distinct CDR3 sequences, about 20% seen once. This clonotype was observed a handful of times. The antigen remains unidentified. Trimming removed 6 bases from V and 2 bases from J, with 13 bases in between. This CDR3 region has 15 residues. Germline-derived CDR1 and CDR2 are MDHEN and SYDVKM. The TCR was taken from a woman between 45 and 60 years old with Graves' hyperthyroidism. Material for sequencing was blood. The V gene is TRBV28, the J gene TRBJ1-4, with D maybe TRBD1 (6 bases). The CDR3 region has the DNA TGTGCCAGCAGCCGAGGGGGGACGACTAATGAAAAACTGTTTTTT. The encoded protein is CASSRGGTTNEKLFF.